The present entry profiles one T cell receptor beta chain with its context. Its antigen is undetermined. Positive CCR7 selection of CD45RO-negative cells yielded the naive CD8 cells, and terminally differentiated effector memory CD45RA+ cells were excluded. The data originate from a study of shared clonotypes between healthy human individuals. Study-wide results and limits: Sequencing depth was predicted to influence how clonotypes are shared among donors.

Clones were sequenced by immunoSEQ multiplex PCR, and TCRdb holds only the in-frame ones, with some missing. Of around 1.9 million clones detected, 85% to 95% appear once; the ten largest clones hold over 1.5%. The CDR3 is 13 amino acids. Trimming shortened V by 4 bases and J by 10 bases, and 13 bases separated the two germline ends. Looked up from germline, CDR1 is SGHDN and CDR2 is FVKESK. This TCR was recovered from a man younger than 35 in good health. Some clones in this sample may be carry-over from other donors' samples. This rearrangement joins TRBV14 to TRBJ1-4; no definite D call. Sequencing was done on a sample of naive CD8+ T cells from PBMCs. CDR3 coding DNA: TGTGCCAGCAGCCTCACCGACGGTCTAAAACTGTTTTTT. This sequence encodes CASSLTDGLKLFF.